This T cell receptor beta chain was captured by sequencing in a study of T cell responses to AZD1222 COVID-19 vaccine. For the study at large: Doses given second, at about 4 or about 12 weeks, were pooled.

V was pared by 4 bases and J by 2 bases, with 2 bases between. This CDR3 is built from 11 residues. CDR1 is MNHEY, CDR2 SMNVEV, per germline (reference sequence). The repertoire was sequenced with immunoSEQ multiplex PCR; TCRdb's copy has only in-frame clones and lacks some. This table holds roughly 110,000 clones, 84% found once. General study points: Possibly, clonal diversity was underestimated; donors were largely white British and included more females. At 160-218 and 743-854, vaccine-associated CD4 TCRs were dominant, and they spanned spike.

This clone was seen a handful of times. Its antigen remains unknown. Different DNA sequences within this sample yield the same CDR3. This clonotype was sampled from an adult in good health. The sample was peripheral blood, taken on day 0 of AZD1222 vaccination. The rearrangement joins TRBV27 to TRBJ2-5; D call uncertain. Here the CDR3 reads CASSSQETQYF. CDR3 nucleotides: TGTGCCAGCAGTTCGCAAGAGACCCAGTACTTC.